This record covers a single T cell receptor beta chain. Participants came from about two dozen US areas, aged about 18 to 90 years. The study assigned cohorts using participant-reported clinical history. Germline loops: CDR1 MDHEN, CDR2 SYDVKM. V was clipped by 1 base and J by 4 bases, with 11 bases between them. The CDR3 has 15 residues. Sequencing was performed with immunoSEQ multiplex PCR; in TCRdb, only in-frame clones are kept and a portion is missing. The sample consists of roughly 300,000 clones, around 84% of them appearing once. The data belong to a study of blood T cell repertoires in COVID-19. Turning to the study itself: From the United States, Italy and Spain came samples of acute and convalescent COVID-19. The analysed material was cDNA or gDNA that came from T cells, B-cell-depleted T cells, or PBMCs.

This rearrangement joins TRBV28 to TRBJ1-3; D might be TRBD1 (6 bases). The sequenced sample consisted of PBMCs or T cells enriched from blood (not recorded which). The receptor comes from a woman under 30 who had recovered from COVID-19. DNA of the CDR3: TGTGCCAGCAGTTTATTTGGACAGCCGGGAAACACCATATATTTT. As protein: CASSLFGQPGNTIYF.